A selection of T cell receptor beta chains follows, all from one sample in a study of blood T cell repertoires in COVID-19. Some clones are missing from TCRdb's copy, which holds only in-frame ones; the method was immunoSEQ multiplex PCR. Of some 100,000 clones listed, around 88% were seen once; the top ten hold about 1.9%. Sequencing was done on a sample of peripheral blood. The receptors were sampled from a man in his fifties with COVID-19, enrolled during active disease. CDR3s include the opening cysteine and the closing phenylalanine or tryptophan. The D gene is left open where the match is weak. Only some rows state a clone size, as once, few, many or a class for expanded clones.

clone_size	v_call	d_call	j_call	cdr3_aa	cdr3_nt
NA	TRBV5-4	TRBD2	TRBJ2-5	CASSSSGLAARETQYF	TGTGCCAGCAGCTCGTCGGGACTAGCGGCCAGGGAGACCCAGTACTTC
NA	TRBV7-8	NA	TRBJ2-7	CASSSGGGSLSYEQYF	TGTGCCAGCAGCTCCGGAGGGGGCAGTCTGAGCTACGAGCAGTACTTC
NA	TRBV14	NA	TRBJ1-4	CASSQLIATNEKLFF	TGTGCCAGCAGCCAATTAATTGCAACTAATGAAAAACTGTTTTTT
NA	TRBV19	NA	TRBJ1-2	CASSIGRGYGYTF	TGTGCCAGTAGTATCGGCAGGGGCTATGGCTACACCTTC
NA	TRBV15	NA	TRBJ1-5	CATSRDLGGQPQHF	TGTGCCACCAGCAGAGATCTCGGGGGTCAGCCCCAGCATTTT
NA	TRBV28	NA	TRBJ1-5	CASSSPTGYNQPQHF	TGTGCCAGCAGCTCACCTACAGGTTACAATCAGCCCCAGCATTTT
NA	TRBV7-2	NA	TRBJ2-2	CASSEKLGYTGELFF	TGTGCCAGCAGTGAGAAACTAGGCTACACCGGGGAGCTGTTTTTT
NA	TRBV6-5	TRBD2	TRBJ2-7	CASSSSSGWLVYEQYF	TGTGCCAGCAGTTCCTCTAGCGGGTGGCTGGTCTACGAGCAGTACTTC
NA	TRBV7-6	NA	TRBJ1-6	CASSLATGGSSPLHF	TGTGCCAGCAGCTTAGCGACTGGGGGCTCATCACCCCTCCACTTT
NA	TRBV6-6	TRBD2	TRBJ2-3	CASSYSNGGADTQYF	TGTGCCAGCAGTTACTCGAACGGGGGGGCAGATACGCAGTATTTT
NA	TRBV5-1	TRBD2	TRBJ2-1	CASSFPSGGVEQFF	TGCGCCAGCAGCTTTCCGAGCGGGGGGGTTGAGCAGTTCTTC
NA	TRBV20-1	NA	TRBJ2-1	CSATSLNEQFF	TGCAGTGCTACGAGCTTGAATGAGCAGTTCTTC
NA	TRBV7-6	TRBD1	TRBJ2-5	CASSRTGGPETQYF	TGTGCCAGCAGCCGGACAGGGGGTCCAGAGACCCAGTACTTC
NA	TRBV14	NA	TRBJ1-3	CASSPSYSGNTIYF	TGTGCCAGCAGCCCGTCCTACTCTGGAAACACCATATATTTT
few	TRBV6-5	TRBD1	TRBJ1-6	CASSQGQGGNSPLHF	TGTGCCAGCAGTCAGGGGCAGGGGGGTAATTCACCCCTCCACTTT
once	TRBV19	NA	TRBJ1-2	CASSNPAGDRGGYTF	TGTGCCAGTAGTAACCCCGCTGGGGATAGGGGTGGCTACACCTTC
NA	TRBV15	TRBD1	TRBJ2-1	CATSSRTTRTGYEQFF	TGTGCCACCAGCAGCCGGACAACCCGGACAGGGTATGAGCAGTTCTTC
few	TRBV10-3	TRBD1	TRBJ1-6	CAISGQGVNSPLHF	TGTGCCATCAGTGGACAGGGGGTCAATTCACCCCTCCACTTT
NA	TRBV30	NA	TRBJ1-4	CAWSVQGGEKLFF	TGTGCCTGGAGTGTTCAGGGAGGTGAAAAACTGTTTTTT
NA	TRBV4-1	TRBD1	TRBJ2-7	CASSQEGQGVYEQYF	TGCGCCAGCAGCCAGGAAGGACAGGGGGTCTACGAGCAGTACTTC
NA	TRBV24-1	NA	TRBJ2-2	CATSDTHRARTGELFF	TGTGCCACCAGTGATACCCACAGGGCACGAACCGGGGAGCTGTTTTTT
once	TRBV15	NA	TRBJ1-2	CATSPGNYGYTF	TGTGCCACCAGCCCGGGAAACTATGGCTACACCTTC
few	TRBV11-2	NA	TRBJ2-7	CASSPFRGSYEQYF	TGTGCCAGCAGCCCGTTTAGAGGGTCCTACGAGCAGTACTTC